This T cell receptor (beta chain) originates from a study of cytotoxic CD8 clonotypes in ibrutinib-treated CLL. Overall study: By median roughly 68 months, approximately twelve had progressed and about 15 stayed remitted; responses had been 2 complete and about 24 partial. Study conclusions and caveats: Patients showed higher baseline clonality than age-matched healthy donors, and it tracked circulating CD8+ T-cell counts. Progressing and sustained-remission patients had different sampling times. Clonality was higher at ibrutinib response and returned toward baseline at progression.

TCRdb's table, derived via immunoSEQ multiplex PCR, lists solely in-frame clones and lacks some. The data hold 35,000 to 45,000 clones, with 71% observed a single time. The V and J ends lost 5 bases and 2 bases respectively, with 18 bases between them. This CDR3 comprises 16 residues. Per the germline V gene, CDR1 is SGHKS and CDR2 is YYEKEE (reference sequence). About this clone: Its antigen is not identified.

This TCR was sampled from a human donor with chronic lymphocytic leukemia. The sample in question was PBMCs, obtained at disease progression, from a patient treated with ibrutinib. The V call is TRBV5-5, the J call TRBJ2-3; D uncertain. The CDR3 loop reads CASRAGRDEFTDTQYF. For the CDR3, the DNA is TGTGCCAGCAGAGCCGGACGCGACGAGTTCACAGATACGCAGTATTTT. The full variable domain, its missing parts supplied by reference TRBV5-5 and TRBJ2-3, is DAGVTQSPTHLIKTRGQQVTLRCSPISGHKSVSWYQQVLGQGPQFIFQYYEKEERGRGNFPDRFSARQFPNYSSELNVNALLLGDSALYLCASRAGRDEFTDTQYFGPGTRLTVL.